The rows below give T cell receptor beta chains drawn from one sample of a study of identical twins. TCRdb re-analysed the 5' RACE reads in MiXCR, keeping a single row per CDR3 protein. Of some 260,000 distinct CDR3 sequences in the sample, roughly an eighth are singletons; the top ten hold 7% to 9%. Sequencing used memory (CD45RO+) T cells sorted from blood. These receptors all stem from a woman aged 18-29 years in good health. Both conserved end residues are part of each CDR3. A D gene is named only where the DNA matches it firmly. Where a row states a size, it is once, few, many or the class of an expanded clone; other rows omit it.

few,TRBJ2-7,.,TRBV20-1,CSASPIGEGTYEQYF,TGCAGTGCGAGTCCTATCGGAGAAGGGACCTACGAGCAGTACTTC
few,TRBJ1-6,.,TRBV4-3,CASSQAHPSPLHF,TGCGCCAGCAGCCAAGCACATCCTTCACCCCTCCACTTT
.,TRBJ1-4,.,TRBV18,CASSESVEEELFF,TGTGCCAGCTCGGAATCGGTGGAGGAAGAACTGTTTTTT
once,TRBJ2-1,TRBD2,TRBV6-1,CAIPSGEHYNEQFF,TGTGCCATCCCTAGCGGGGAGCACTACAATGAGCAGTTCTTC
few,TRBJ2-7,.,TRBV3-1,CASSPLPAGSYEQYF,TGTGCCAGCAGCCCCCTCCCGGCGGGATCCTACGAGCAGTACTTC
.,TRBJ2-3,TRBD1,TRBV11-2,CASSRKTGTVDSTDTQYF,TGTGCCAGCAGCCGAAAGACGGGGACAGTCGATAGCACAGATACGCAGTATTTT
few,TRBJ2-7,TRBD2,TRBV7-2,CASSFGPAGVYEQYF,TGTGCCAGCAGCTTTGGTCCGGCGGGGGTGTACGAGCAGTACTTC
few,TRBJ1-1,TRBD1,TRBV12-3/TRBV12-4,CASRRQGARSEAFF,TGTGCCAGCAGGAGACAGGGGGCAAGGTCTGAAGCTTTCTTT
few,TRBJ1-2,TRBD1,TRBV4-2,CASSQGTGNYGYTF,TGTGCCAGCAGCCAGGGGACAGGGAACTATGGCTACACCTTC
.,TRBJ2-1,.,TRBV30,CAWRQVYEQFF,TGTGCCTGGAGGCAAGTATACGAGCAGTTCTTC
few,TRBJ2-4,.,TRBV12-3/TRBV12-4,CASSLTGLSKNIQYF,TGTGCCAGCAGCCTGACAGGCCTTTCCAAAAACATTCAGTACTTC
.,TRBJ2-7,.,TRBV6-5,CASSYDSGRVREQYF,TGTGCCAGCAGTTACGACAGTGGGCGGGTGAGGGAGCAGTACTTC
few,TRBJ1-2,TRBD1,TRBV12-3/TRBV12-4,CASRPEGGWGGYTF,TGTGCCAGCAGACCCGAAGGGGGCTGGGGTGGCTACACCTTC
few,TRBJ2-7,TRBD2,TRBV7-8,CASSSQGLAGYYEQYF,TGTGCCAGCAGCTCCCAGGGGCTAGCGGGATACTACGAGCAGTACTTC
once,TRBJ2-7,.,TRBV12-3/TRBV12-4,CASSLRESLEQYF,TGTGCCAGCAGTCTCAGGGAGTCCCTCGAGCAGTACTTC
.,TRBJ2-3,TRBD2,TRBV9,CASSPPRGGADTQYF,TGTGCCAGCAGCCCACCTCGGGGGGGCGCAGATACGCAGTATTTT
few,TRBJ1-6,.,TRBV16,CASSQSRASSYNSPLHF,TGTGCCAGCAGCCAATCTAGGGCGAGCTCCTATAATTCACCCCTCCACTTT
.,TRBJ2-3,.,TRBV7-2,CASSQPGLFSTDTQYF,TGTGCCAGCAGCCAACCGGGACTGTTCAGCACAGATACGCAGTATTTT
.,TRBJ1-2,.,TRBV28,CASSLSDPRDGYTF,TGTGCCAGCAGTTTATCAGACCCACGGGATGGCTACACCTTC
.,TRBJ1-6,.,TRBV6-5,CASSLHAPGTSNSPLHF,TGTGCCAGCAGTCTACATGCCCCTGGCACCTCCAATTCACCCCTCCACTTT
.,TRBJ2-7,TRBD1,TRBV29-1,CSVGTGGIYEQYF,TGCAGCGTCGGAACAGGGGGGATCTACGAGCAGTACTTC
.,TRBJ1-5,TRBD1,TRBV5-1,CASSPDRAGQPQHF,TGCGCCAGCAGCCCAGACAGGGCGGGACAGCCCCAGCATTTT
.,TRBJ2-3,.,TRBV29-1,CSVQPGQTTDTQYF,TGCAGCGTTCAACCGGGGCAGACTACAGATACGCAGTATTTT
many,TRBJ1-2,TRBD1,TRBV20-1,CSATLWDSGPYGYTF,TGCAGTGCCACCTTGTGGGACAGCGGTCCCTATGGCTACACCTTC
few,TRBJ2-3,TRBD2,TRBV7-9,CASSFSGMGDTQYF,TGTGCCAGCAGCTTTAGCGGGATGGGAGATACGCAGTATTTT
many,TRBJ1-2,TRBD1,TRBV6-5,CASSYSGRGFNYGYTF,TGTGCCAGCAGTTACTCGGGCAGGGGGTTTAACTATGGCTACACCTTC
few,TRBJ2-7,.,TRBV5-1,CASSFVGGRSYEQYF,TGCGCCAGCAGTTTCGTGGGGGGAAGGAGCTACGAGCAGTACTTC
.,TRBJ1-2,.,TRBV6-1,CASSEVGVDF,TGTGCCAGCAGTGAAGTTGGCGTCGACTTC
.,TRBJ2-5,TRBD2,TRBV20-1,CSARKREGHETQYF,TGCAGTGCTAGAAAGCGGGAGGGCCACGAGACCCAGTACTTC
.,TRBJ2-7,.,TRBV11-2,CASSLEPRGPYF,TGTGCCAGCAGCTTAGAACCCCGCGGACCGTACTTC
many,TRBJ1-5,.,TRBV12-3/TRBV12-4,CASSLGSNQPQHF,TGTGCCAGCAGTTTAGGCAGCAATCAGCCCCAGCATTTT
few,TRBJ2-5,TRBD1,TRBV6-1,CASSRDNRGQETQYF,TGTGCCAGCAGCCGAGATAACAGGGGACAAGAGACCCAGTACTTC
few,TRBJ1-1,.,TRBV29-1,CSVDFKRNTEAFF,TGCAGCGTTGACTTTAAGAGGAACACTGAAGCTTTCTTT
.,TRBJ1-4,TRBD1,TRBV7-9,CASSPRDSTNEKLFF,TGTGCCAGCAGCCCCAGGGACAGTACTAATGAAAAACTGTTTTTT
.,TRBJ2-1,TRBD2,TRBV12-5,CASGFPGLAGRNEQFF,TGTGCTAGTGGTTTCCCAGGACTAGCGGGGAGAAATGAGCAGTTCTTC
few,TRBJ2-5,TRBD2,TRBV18,CASSNLGGKETQYF,TGTGCCAGCTCAAACCTCGGGGGGAAAGAGACCCAGTACTTC
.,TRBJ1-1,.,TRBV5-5,CASSQTELGTEAFF,TGTGCCAGCAGCCAAACAGAGCTCGGAACTGAAGCTTTCTTT
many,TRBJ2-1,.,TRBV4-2,CASSEEIGNEQFF,TGTGCCAGCAGCGAAGAGATCGGGAATGAGCAGTTCTTC
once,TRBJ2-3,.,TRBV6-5,CASGVNQPQYF,TGTGCCAGCGGGGTCAATCAGCCCCAGTATTTT
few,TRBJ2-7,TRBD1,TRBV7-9,CASSPNRDRAYEQYF,TGTGCCAGCAGCCCGAACCGGGACAGGGCCTACGAGCAGTACTTC
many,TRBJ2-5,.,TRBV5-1,CASSLGQQETQYF,TGTGCCAGCAGCTTAGGACAGCAAGAGACCCAGTACTTC
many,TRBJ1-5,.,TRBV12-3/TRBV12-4,CASSLAGGLNQPQHF,TGTGCCAGCAGTTTAGCCGGGGGCCTTAATCAGCCCCAGCATTTT